The 17 T cell receptor beta chains listed next were all sequenced from one sample in a study of Tregs in tolerant kidney transplant recipients. Sequenced by immunoSEQ multiplex PCR; TCRdb stores in-frame clones only, minus some. Recorded for this sample: 31,000 or so clones. Sequenced material: CD8+ T cells from blood, taken before the transplant. The receptors come from a human donor who received a combined kidney and bone marrow transplant.

A note on this clone: The read falls 3 residues short of the CDR3 end, and the missing part is taken from the germline J gene. This rearrangement joins TRBV20-1 to TRBJ2-3; 7 bases are a match to TRBD1. Germline V gene lookup returns CDR1 DFQATT and CDR2 SNEGSKA (reference sequence). The CDR3 runs to 14 residues. Trimming took 6 bases from V and 6 from J; bases not matched to a gene: 12. The sequenced CDR3 bases are TGCAGTGCCCTCGCACAGGGGAGAAAGGATACG. It codes for CSALAQGRKDT. The whole CDR3 region reads CSALAQGRKDTQYF.

For this clone: The CDR3 extends 3 residues past the end of the read, so its final part is completed from the germline J gene. The rearrangement joins TRBV2 to TRBJ2-3, with D possibly TRBD2 on 5 matching bases. The CDR3 is 14 amino acids. Germline V lookup: CDR1 SNHLY, CDR2 FYNNEI. Between the trimmed V and J ends, which lost 8 bases and 2 bases, there was a span of 14 bases. The CDR3 DNA, read in part, is TGTGCCAGCGGCGGAACTAGGGTCACAGATACG. It is translated as CASGGTRVTDT. The entire CDR3 reads CASGGTRVTDTQYF.

A remark on this clone: The CDR3 is cut off 3 residues early in the read; its end comes from the germline J gene. The genes are TRBV30 and TRBJ1-5; 11 positions match TRBD1. The CDR3 is made up of 14 amino acids. The trim removed 2 bases at V and 5 bases at J, leaving 2 bases unmatched. Germline loops: CDR1 GTSNPN, CDR2 SVGIG (reference sequence). The CDR3 loop is CAWSPGQGDQPQHF. The CDR3 bases that were read are TGTGCCTGGAGTCCGGGACAGGGGGATCAGCCC.

As for this clone: Read sequence stops 3 residues before the CDR3 end, and the germline J gene provides the missing end. The chain employs TRBV7-8 and TRBJ2-1, with D unresolved. The V gene lost 0 bases and the J gene lost 5 bases, with 5 bases spanning the gap. Germline V gene data show CDR1 as SGHVS and CDR2 as FQNEAQ. CDR3 size: 13 residues. The CDR3 bases that were read are TGTGCCAGCAGCTTAGCGCCGGACAATGAG. Residues: CASSLAPDNE. The entire CDR3 protein is CASSLAPDNEQFF.

A remark on this clone: The CDR3 end falls 3 residues outside the read, so it is completed with the germline J gene. The chain carries TRBV19 and TRBJ2-7; possible D gene TRBD1, 5 bases. Germline V gene sequence: CDR1 LNHDA, CDR2 SQIVND (reference sequence). The CDR3 is made up of 15 amino acids. The ends were cut back, 5 bases at V and 0 bases at J, with 14 bases in the middle. The CDR3 sequence: CASSVSAGHSYEQYF. Incomplete CDR3 DNA: TGTGCCAGTAGTGTGTCGGCAGGACACTCCTACGAG.

A remark on this clone: Coverage ceases 3 residues before the CDR3 finishes, and the germline J gene fills in the end. V gene TRBV20-1 combines with J gene TRBJ2-2; a possible D gene is TRBD1 (5 bases). Germline lookup yields CDR1 DFQATT and CDR2 SNEGSKA (reference sequence). CDR3 length: 14 residues. V was cut by 3 bases and J by 0 bases, with 8 bases left in between. Partial CDR3 DNA: TGCAGTGCTAGGGACATTACGAACACCGGGGAG. This translates into CSARDITNTGE. The entire CDR3 protein reads CSARDITNTGELFF.

In the case of this clone: The observed sequence ends 3 residues before the CDR3 terminus, with the missing tail filled in from the germline J gene. The chain combines TRBV20-1 with TRBJ2-7, with 8 bases aligning to TRBD2. The CDR3 extends over 17 amino acids. V gave up 7 bases and J gave up 3 bases; unmatched junction bases: 20. Germline assignment: CDR1 DFQATT and CDR2 SNEGSKA (reference sequence). The CDR3 sequence is CSGREWREADFSYEQYF. The sequenced part of the CDR3 DNA is TGCAGTGGGCGTGAGTGGCGGGAGGCCGACTTCAGCTACGAG.

Regarding this clone: The read is 3 residues too short to cover the CDR3 end, so that end is filled in from the germline J gene. The chain combines TRBV5-6 with TRBJ2-3; possible D gene TRBD1, 6 bases. Germline V gene data show CDR1 as SGHDT and CDR2 as YYEEEE. This CDR3 is built from 14 residues. V shed 4 bases and J shed 2 bases, with 11 bases lying between them. CDR3 in amino acids: CASSPGHYTDTQYF. CDR3 DNA, as far as it was read: TGTGCCAGCAGCCCGGGACACTACACAGATACG.

Remarks on this clone: The read terminates 3 residues before the CDR3 end, so the remaining end is supplied by the germline J gene. The chain uses TRBV7-9 and TRBJ2-1; TRBD1 aligns across 7 bases. The CDR3 has 15 amino acids. Germline trimming cut 5 bases from V and 4 bases from J; bases unmatched to any gene: 8. The V gene's germline CDR1 is SEHNR and CDR2 FQNEAQ (reference sequence). This CDR3 reads CASSHGQAPYNEQFF. The DNA read from the CDR3 is TGTGCCAGCAGCCACGGACAGGCCCCGTACAATGAG.

CDR3 residues: CSVVPILVDEQYF. The sequenced part of the CDR3 DNA is TGCAGCGTTGTCCCTATACTAGTGGACGAG. This chain uses TRBV29-1 with TRBJ2-7; TRBD2 is a possible D gene (5 bases). The read finishes 3 residues shy of the CDR3 end, and the germline J gene is used to complete it. In germline, CDR1 is SQVTM, CDR2 ANQGSEA. Trimming stripped 4 bases from V and 5 bases from J, with 15 bases between. The CDR3 has 13 amino acids.

Concerning this clone itself: The read ends 3 residues before the CDR3 terminus; that terminus is restored from the germline J gene. The rearrangement uses TRBV20-1 and TRBJ1-1, with D maybe TRBD1 (5 bases). The V and J ends lost 0 bases and 4 bases respectively, with 18 bases between them. The CDR3 covers 16 residues. The germline V gene encodes CDR1 DFQATT and CDR2 SNEGSKA (reference sequence). The DNA read from the CDR3 is TGCAGTGCTAGAGACTTTTGGGGCCAGGGAAGCACTGAA. Encoded protein: CSARDFWGQGSTE. The CDR3, in full, reads CSARDFWGQGSTEAFF.

With respect to this clone: With the read ending 3 residues before the CDR3 end, the germline J gene is used to fill in that end. The rearrangement links TRBV7-9 to TRBJ2-3, with D hard to call. CDR1 is SEHNR, CDR2 FQNEAQ, per germline (reference sequence). This CDR3 is built from 15 residues. Trimming shortened V by 5 bases and J by 3 bases, and 15 bases separated the two germline ends. The sequenced part of the CDR3 DNA is TGTGCCAGCAGCGAGACCGTGGGCCCGACAGATACG. As protein: CASSETVGPTDT. The entire CDR3 protein reads CASSETVGPTDTQYF.

CDR3 amino acids: CSASGSANKPYEQYF. CDR3 bases read: TGCAGTGCTAGCGGGTCGGCCAACAAACCCTACGAG. The genes are TRBV20-1 and TRBJ2-7; D gene uncertain. Read data end 3 residues before the CDR3 end; the end is taken from the germline J gene. CDR1 and CDR2 from the germline V gene are DFQATT and SNEGSKA (reference sequence). V was pared by 3 bases and J by 2 bases, with 17 bases between. This CDR3 is built from 15 residues.

This CDR3 is CASSPDGADTQYF. Partial CDR3 DNA: TGTGCCAGCAGCCCTGACGGGGCAGATACG. The rearrangement joins TRBV7-2 to TRBJ2-3; perhaps TRBD2 as D (5 bases). The read terminates 3 residues ahead of where the CDR3 ends, so the germline J gene completes it. Trimming removed 5 bases at V and 4 bases at J, with 10 bases between. This CDR3 spans 13 amino acids. Germline values: CDR1 SGHTA, CDR2 FQGNSA.

Remarks on this clone: The CDR3 extends 3 residues past the end of the read, so its final part is completed from the germline J gene. The rearrangement uses TRBV30 and TRBJ1-1, with a weak D call TRBD1 (5 bases). V dropped 3 bases and J dropped 0 bases, with 14 bases sitting between them. Germline V CDR1 and CDR2: GTSNPN, SVGIG (reference sequence). The CDR3 runs 15 residues. The DNA read from the CDR3 is TGTGCCTGGAGGGGGAGGGGAGGGATGAACACTGAA. Translating it yields CAWRGRGGMNTE. The entire CDR3 is CAWRGRGGMNTEAFF.

Details on this clone: The sequenced fragment ends 3 residues before the CDR3 boundary, so the rest is inferred from the germline J gene. The chain links TRBV7-2 to TRBJ1-1; D is ambiguous. The germline CDR1 and CDR2 sequences are SGHTA and FQGNSA. Trimming took 5 bases from V and 1 from J, leaving 11 bases between them. There are 14 residues in the CDR3. CDR3 DNA, as far as it was read: TGTGCCAGCAGCATCATCGGCGGGAACACTGAA. This gives the protein CASSIIGGNTE. The full CDR3 is CASSIIGGNTEAFF.

Concerning this clone: Read coverage stops 3 residues before the CDR3 terminus; the germline J gene supplies the remainder. V gene TRBV7-9 combines with J gene TRBJ1-1; unclear D gene. Between the trimmed V and J ends, which lost 5 bases and 0 bases, there was a span of 13 bases. The CDR3 totals 15 residues. Germline values: CDR1 SEHNR, CDR2 FQNEAQ (reference sequence). The covered CDR3 bases are TGTGCCAGCAGCCTAAGCACAGAAATGAACACTGAA. Protein sequence: CASSLSTEMNTE. The CDR3, in full, reads CASSLSTEMNTEAFF. Full variable domain (outside the CDR3, taken from reference TRBV7-9 and TRBJ1-1): DTGVSQNPRHKITKRGQNVTFRCDPISEHNRLYWYRQTLGQGPEFLTYFQNEAQLEKSRLLSDRFSAERPKGSFSTLEIQRTEQGDSAMYLCASSLSTEMNTEAFFGQGTRLTVV.